The T cell receptor (beta chain) under discussion was sequenced for a study of OX40 agonist ivuxolimab in advanced cancers. Broadly, across the study: The costimulatory receptor OX40 (CD134) was targeted by ivuxolimab, a fully human IgG2 agonistic monoclonal antibody. Intravenous ivuxolimab was administered to patients every 2 weeks at six dose levels: 0.01, 0.1, 0.3, 1.5, 3 and 10 mg/kg. Among the roughly 50 dose-escalation patients, some 20 had hepatocellular carcinoma, 15 or so melanoma, 9 renal cell carcinoma and 9 head and neck cancer. In the dose-escalation cohort, more than 75% of patients were male, and the mean age was approximately 60 years, with a range of 23 to 79. Prior anti-PD-1, anti-PD-L1 or anti-CTLA-4 therapy was permitted, and approximately 39% of dose-escalation patients had received checkpoint inhibitors. Three dose-escalation patients achieved partial responses, one with hepatocellular carcinoma and two with cutaneous melanoma. Peripheral TCRbeta sequencing aimed to test whether ivuxolimab altered TCR sequence diversity and caused clonal T-cell expansion. The paper reports the monotherapy dose-escalation portion (N of about 51 patients) of the phase I ivuxolimab trial. On the study overall, not on this receptor specifically: In partial responders in the 0.1-3.0 mg/kg groups, normalized peripheral clonal expansion was found to be among the lowest, especially among CD8+ T cells. Low levels of normalized T-cell clonal expansion were also shown by some nonresponding patients. Antigen specificity was not determined for the clonally expanded peripheral T cells. Clonal expansion of both CD4+ and CD8+ blood T cells was observed from baseline to week 6 at doses 0.1 to 3.0 mg/kg. After ivuxolimab, CD8+ T cells had more expanded clones than CD4+ T cells on average.

The trial excluded patients who had a history of autoimmune disease or were on systemic immunosuppression. Peripheral blood for TCR sequencing was drawn from every dose cohort at baseline, at cycle 4 day 1 and at cycle 7 day 1. Samples came from an open-label, multicenter, first-in-human phase I dose-escalation trial of ivuxolimab. Adults with locally advanced or metastatic melanoma, renal cell, hepatocellular, or head and neck squamous cell carcinoma were enrolled in the trial. CD4+ and CD8+ T cells were sorted separately from peripheral blood before TCR sequencing. CDR1 and CDR2, looked up from the germline V gene (reference sequence), are SEHNR and FQNEAQ. Germline trimming amounts to 3 bases on V and 1 base on J, with 6 as the count of junction bases outside the gene matches. The CDR3 measures 15 amino acids from cysteine to phenylalanine. Left in the record is the CDR3 DNA by itself, 45 bases read in frame from the first base.

To sequence the TCRbeta CDR3 region, genomic DNA was isolated from the sorted cells. The immunoSEQ Assay was used for sequencing of TCRbeta CDR3 regions. TCRdb obtained this table from immuneACCESS and retained in-frame rearrangements with V and J assigned. These tables miss some clones; where compared with another copy, unresolved V genes account for less than half of the shortfall, and the remainder is unexplained. Present in this sample are 150,000 to 190,000 clones, under 95% of which were seen just once. Jointly, the top ten make up approximately 0.3% of the sample. This clone was seen once. Its cognate antigen has yet to be identified. Nothing much larger sits one base from this clone, and base qualities are not available.

This receptor was identified in an adult with an advanced solid tumor such as melanoma, head and neck, liver or kidney cancer. The material was CD4+ or CD8+ T cells sorted from blood, obtained in a trial of the OX40 agonist ivuxolimab. The rearrangement joined TRBV7-9 to TRBJ2-7; the junction holds 7 bases that match TRBD1. The CDR3 protein: CASSFSPGGSYEQYF. The DNA reads as follows: TGTGCCAGCAGCTTTTCGCCAGGGGGATCCTACGAGCAGTACTTC. Beyond the CDR3, the reference TRBV7-9 and TRBJ2-7 genes provide the residues; the full variable domain reads: DTGVSQNPRHKITKRGQNVTFRCDPISEHNRLYWYRQTLGQGPEFLTYFQNEAQLEKSRLLSDRFSAERPKGSFSTLEIQRTEQGDSAMYLCASSFSPGGSYEQYFGPGTRLTVT.